The 13 T cell receptor beta chains reported below all come from one sample, sequenced in a study of blood T cell dynamics during melanoma immunotherapy. TCRdb's table, derived via immunoSEQ multiplex PCR, lists solely in-frame clones and lacks some. The profile shows several thousand clones, approximately 80% of them singletons. This sample's time point: pre-treatment baseline. The sample consisted of blood, taken from a patient treated with checkpoint blockade. The source is a human donor with melanoma.

The V and J genes are TRBV28 and TRBJ2-7; 10 nucleotides agree with TRBD1. The junction had 3 bases not matched to a gene; V was cut back by 6 bases and J by 1 base. The CDR3 sequence is 14 residues long. Looked up from germline, CDR1 is MDHEN and CDR2 is SYDVKM. This CDR3 reads CASSGQGGSYEQYF. CDR3 DNA sequence: TGTGCCAGCAGCGGACAGGGGGGTTCCTACGAGCAGTACTTC.

The chain couples TRBV29-1 to TRBJ2-3; 7 bases match TRBD2. Germline values: CDR1 SQVTM, CDR2 ANQGSEA. V lost 6 bases to trimming and J lost 4 bases; unmatched junction nucleotides: 10. This CDR3 comprises 14 residues. The CDR3 loop is CSVARGGQADTQYF. The CDR3 coding sequence is TGCAGCGTGGCCCGCGGGGGTCAGGCAGATACGCAGTATTTT.

The rearrangement uses TRBV4-1 and TRBJ1-3; maybe TRBD1 (5 bases). The CDR3 is 14 residues long. Germline CDR1 reads MGHRA; CDR2 reads YSYEKL. V was trimmed by 5 bases and J by 2 bases, leaving 10 bases between them. The CDR3 is CASSMQGTGNTIYF. CDR3 DNA: TGCGCCAGCAGCATGCAGGGCACTGGAAACACCATATATTTT.

The chain combines TRBV25-1 with TRBJ2-6, with D unresolved. V was clipped by 6 bases and J by 0 bases, with 6 bases between them. The CDR3 is 14 amino acids. Germline loops: CDR1 MGHDK, CDR2 SYGVNS. CDR3 sequence: CASRLGSGANVLTF. The CDR3 DNA follows: TGTGCCAGCAGGCTTGGCTCTGGGGCCAACGTCCTGACTTTC.

The gene calls are TRBV6-1 and TRBJ1-5; the match to TRBD1 covers 7 bases. Germline lookup yields CDR1 MNHNS and CDR2 SASEGT. V gave up 8 bases and J gave up 7 bases; unmatched junction bases: 11. This CDR3 comprises 14 residues. The CDR3 bases are TGTGCCAGCGGGATACAGGGGAGAGGACAGCCCCAGCATTTT. It translates to CASGIQGRGQPQHF.

This clone has just a few counts. This chain joins TRBV7-6 and TRBJ2-2, with D perhaps matching TRBD2 (5 bases). Per germline, CDR1 SGHVS and CDR2 FNYEAQ. The V end lost 5 bases, the J end lost 4 bases, and 17 bases lay between the germline ends. This CDR3 has 16 amino acids. As DNA, the CDR3 is TGTGCCAGCAGCCAAGGTCCCGGAGGTAGCACCGGGGAGCTGTTTTTT. It encodes CASSQGPGGSTGELFF.

This chain uses TRBV4-2 with TRBJ1-2; TRBD1 is a possible D gene (6 bases). Germline CDR1 LGHNA, CDR2 YNFKEQ. The V gene lost 0 bases and the J gene lost 8 bases, with 16 bases spanning the gap. The CDR3 extends over 15 amino acids. CDR3 sequence (DNA): TGTGCCAGCAGCCAAGATCCGGGGGCTCTCGGGGGCTACACCTTC. This translates into CASSQDPGALGGYTF.

This sequence joins TRBV10-3 and TRBJ2-2; D remains ambiguous. The CDR3 covers 12 residues. CDR1 is ENHRY and CDR2 is SYGVKD in the germline V gene. Trimming stripped 11 bases from V and 0 bases from J, with 7 bases between. CDR3 sequence: CAVSSNTGELFF. CDR3 in DNA: TGTGCCGTTTCTTCGAACACCGGGGAGCTGTTTTTT.

V and J are TRBV2 and TRBJ2-1, with 7 bases lining up with TRBD2. The V gene end was trimmed by 2 bases and the J gene end by 12 bases; junction bases not matched to a gene: 10. The CDR3 length is 14 residues. The germline V gene has CDR1 SNHLY and CDR2 FYNNEI. This CDR3 reads CASSETSVGGRQFF. DNA of the CDR3: TGTGCCAGCAGTGAAACTTCTGTGGGCGGGAGGCAGTTCTTC.

J is TRBJ2-7 and V is TRBV30, with D perhaps matching TRBD1 (5 bases). Trimming cost V 2 bases and J 2 bases, with 10 bases left between them. CDR3 length equals 13 residues. Germline CDR1 and CDR2: GTSNPN and SVGIG (reference sequence). CDR3 in DNA: TGTGCCTGGAGTCTGGGGCCTACCTACGAGCAGTACTTC. Protein: CAWSLGPTYEQYF. The entire variable domain, with the rest obtained from reference TRBV30 and TRBJ2-7, is as follows: SQTIHQWPATLVQPVGSPLSLECTVEGTSNPNLYWYRQAAGRGLQLLFYSVGIGQISSEVPQNLSASRPQDRQFILSSKKLLLSDSGFYLCAWSLGPTYEQYFGPGTRLTVT.

The rearrangement joins TRBV6-1 to TRBJ2-1; 12 bases are shared with TRBD2. This CDR3 is 19 amino acids long. The V segment lost 3 bases and the J segment 0 bases; nucleotides outside the gene matches: 9. Looked up from germline, CDR1 is MNHNS and CDR2 is SASEGT. The CDR3 coding sequence is TGTGCCAGCAGTGATCGTGCACTAGCGGGGGGAAGCTCCTACAATGAGCAGTTCTTC. The encoded protein is CASSDRALAGGSSYNEQFF.

The genes are TRBV7-3 and TRBJ2-1; 10 nucleotides agree with TRBD1. Germline CDR1 SGHTA, CDR2 FQGTGA. V was pared by 5 bases and J by 5 bases, with 12 bases of the junction left unmatched. This CDR3 has 17 residues. CDR3 sequence: CASSPQEVGTGDNEQFF. The CDR3, as DNA: TGTGCCAGCAGCCCGCAGGAAGTGGGGACAGGGGACAATGAGCAGTTCTTC.

V usage is TRBV30 and J usage is TRBJ2-7; 12 bases match TRBD2. This CDR3 region has 15 residues. V lost 4 bases to trimming and J lost 6 bases; unmatched junction nucleotides: 10. Germline CDR1 is GTSNPN and CDR2 is SVGIG (reference sequence). CDR3 amino acids: CAWTTSGRPPREQYF. In nucleotides, the CDR3 is TGTGCCTGGACTACTAGCGGGAGGCCCCCTCGCGAGCAGTACTTC.